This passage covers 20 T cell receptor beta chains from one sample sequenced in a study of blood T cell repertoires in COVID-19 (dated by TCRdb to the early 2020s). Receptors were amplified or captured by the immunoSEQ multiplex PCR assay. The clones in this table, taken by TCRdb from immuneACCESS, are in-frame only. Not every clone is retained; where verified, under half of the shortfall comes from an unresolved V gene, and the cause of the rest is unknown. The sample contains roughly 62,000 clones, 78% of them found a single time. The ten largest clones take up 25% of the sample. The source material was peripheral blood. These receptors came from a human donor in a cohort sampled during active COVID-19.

The CDR3 coding sequence is TGTGCCAGCAGTTTATCCCCGGACAGGACAGATACGCAGTATTTT. This sequence encodes CASSLSPDRTDTQYF. The gene calls are TRBV27 and TRBJ2-3; TRBD1 matches at 7 bases. CDR1 and CDR2 from the germline V gene are MNHEY and SMNVEV (reference sequence). This CDR3 comprises 15 residues. The junction had 3 bases not matched to a gene; V was cut back by 0 bases and J by 3 bases.

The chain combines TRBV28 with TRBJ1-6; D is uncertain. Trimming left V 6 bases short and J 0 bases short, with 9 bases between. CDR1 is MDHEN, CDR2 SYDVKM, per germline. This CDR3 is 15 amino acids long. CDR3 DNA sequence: TGTGCCAGCAGCACAAGATTCTCCTATAATTCACCCCTCCACTTT. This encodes CASSTRFSYNSPLHF.

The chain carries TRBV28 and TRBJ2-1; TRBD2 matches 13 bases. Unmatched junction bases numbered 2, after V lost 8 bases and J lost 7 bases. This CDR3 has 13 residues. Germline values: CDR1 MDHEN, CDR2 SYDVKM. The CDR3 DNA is TGTGCCAGCGGGGGACTAGCGGGGAATGAGCAGTTCTTC. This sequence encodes CASGGLAGNEQFF.

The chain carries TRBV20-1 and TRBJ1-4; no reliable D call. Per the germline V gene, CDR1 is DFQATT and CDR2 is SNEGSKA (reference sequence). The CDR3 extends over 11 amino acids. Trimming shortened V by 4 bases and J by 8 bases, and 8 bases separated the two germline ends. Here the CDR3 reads CSATSREKLFF. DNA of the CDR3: TGCAGTGCTACTAGTCGCGAAAAACTGTTTTTT.

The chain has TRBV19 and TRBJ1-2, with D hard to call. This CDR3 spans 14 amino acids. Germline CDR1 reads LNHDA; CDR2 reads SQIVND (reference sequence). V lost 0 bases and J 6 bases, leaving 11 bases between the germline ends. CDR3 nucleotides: TGTGCCAGTAGTATAGATCAAGGTCGGGATGGCTACACCTTC. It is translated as CASSIDQGRDGYTF.

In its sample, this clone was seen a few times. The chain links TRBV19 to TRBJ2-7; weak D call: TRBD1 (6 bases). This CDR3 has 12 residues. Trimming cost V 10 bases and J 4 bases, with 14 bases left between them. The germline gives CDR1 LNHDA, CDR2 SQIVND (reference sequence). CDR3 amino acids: CATVGQGYEQYF. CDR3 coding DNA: TGTGCCACCGTAGGTCAGGGGTACGAGCAGTACTTC. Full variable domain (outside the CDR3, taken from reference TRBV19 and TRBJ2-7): DGGITQSPKYLFRKEGQNVTLSCEQNLNHDAMYWYRQDPGQGLRLIYYSQIVNDFQKGDIAEGYSVSREKKESFPLTVTSAQKNPTAFYLCATVGQGYEQYFGPGTRLTVT.

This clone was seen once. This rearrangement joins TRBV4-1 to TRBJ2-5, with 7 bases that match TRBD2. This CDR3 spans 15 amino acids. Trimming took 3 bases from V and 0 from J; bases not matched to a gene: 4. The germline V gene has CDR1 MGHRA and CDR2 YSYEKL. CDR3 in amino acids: CASSHAGRYQETQYF. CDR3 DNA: TGCGCCAGCAGCCATGCCGGGAGGTACCAAGAGACCCAGTACTTC.

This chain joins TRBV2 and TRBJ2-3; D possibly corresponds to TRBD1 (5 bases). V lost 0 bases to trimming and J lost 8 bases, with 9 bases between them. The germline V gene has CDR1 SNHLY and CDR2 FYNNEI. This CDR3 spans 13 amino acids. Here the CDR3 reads CASSEAMQGTQYF. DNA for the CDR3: TGTGCCAGCAGTGAAGCCATGCAGGGTACGCAGTATTTT.

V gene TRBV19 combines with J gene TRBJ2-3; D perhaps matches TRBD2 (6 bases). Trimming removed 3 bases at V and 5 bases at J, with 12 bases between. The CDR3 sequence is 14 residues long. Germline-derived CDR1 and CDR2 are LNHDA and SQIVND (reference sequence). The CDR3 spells CASSMAREVDTQYF. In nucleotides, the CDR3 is TGTGCCAGTAGTATGGCCAGGGAGGTAGATACGCAGTATTTT.

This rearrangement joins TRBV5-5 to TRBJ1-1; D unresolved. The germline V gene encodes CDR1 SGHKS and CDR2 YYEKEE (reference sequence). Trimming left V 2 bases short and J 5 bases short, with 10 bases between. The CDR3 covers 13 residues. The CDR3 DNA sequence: TGTGCCAGCAGCTTCACGCCGGAGACTGAAGCTTTCTTT. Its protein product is CASSFTPETEAFF. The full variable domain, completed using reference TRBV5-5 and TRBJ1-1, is DAGVTQSPTHLIKTRGQQVTLRCSPISGHKSVSWYQQVLGQGPQFIFQYYEKEERGRGNFPDRFSARQFPNYSSELNVNALLLGDSALYLCASSFTPETEAFFGQGTRLTVV.

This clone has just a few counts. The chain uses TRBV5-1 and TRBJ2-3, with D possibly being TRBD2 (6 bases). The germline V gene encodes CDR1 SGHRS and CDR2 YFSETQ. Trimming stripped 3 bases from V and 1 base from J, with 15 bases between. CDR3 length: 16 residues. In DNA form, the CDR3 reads TGCGCCAGCAGCTCCAGACTAGTCCTACGCACAGATACGCAGTATTTT. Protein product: CASSSRLVLRTDTQYF.

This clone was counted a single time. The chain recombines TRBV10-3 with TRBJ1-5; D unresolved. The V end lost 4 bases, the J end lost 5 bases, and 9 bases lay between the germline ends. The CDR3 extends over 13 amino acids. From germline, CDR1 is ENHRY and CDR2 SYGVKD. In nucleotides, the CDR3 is TGTGCCATCAGTGGCACAGAAGATCAGCCCCAGCATTTT. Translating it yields CAISGTEDQPQHF.

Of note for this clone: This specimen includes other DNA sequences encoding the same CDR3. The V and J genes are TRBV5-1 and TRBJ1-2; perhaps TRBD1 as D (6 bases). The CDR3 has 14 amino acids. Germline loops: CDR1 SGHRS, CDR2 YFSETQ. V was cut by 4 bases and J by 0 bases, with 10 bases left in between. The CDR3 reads CASSLDSPNYGYTF. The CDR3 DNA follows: TGCGCCAGCAGCCTGGACAGCCCTAACTATGGCTACACCTTC.

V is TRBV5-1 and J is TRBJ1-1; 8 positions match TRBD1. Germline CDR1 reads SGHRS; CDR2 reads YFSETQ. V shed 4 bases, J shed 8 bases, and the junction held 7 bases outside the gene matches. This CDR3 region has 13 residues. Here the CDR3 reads CASSTGTGAEAFF. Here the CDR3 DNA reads TGCGCCAGCAGCACGGGGACAGGCGCCGAAGCTTTCTTT.

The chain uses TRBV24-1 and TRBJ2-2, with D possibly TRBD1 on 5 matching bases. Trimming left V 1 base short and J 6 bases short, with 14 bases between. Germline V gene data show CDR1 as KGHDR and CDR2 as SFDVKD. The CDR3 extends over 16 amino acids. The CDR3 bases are TGTGCCACCAGTGATTTCCTCAGGGAATCGGCCGGGGAGCTGTTTTTT. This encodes CATSDFLRESAGELFF.

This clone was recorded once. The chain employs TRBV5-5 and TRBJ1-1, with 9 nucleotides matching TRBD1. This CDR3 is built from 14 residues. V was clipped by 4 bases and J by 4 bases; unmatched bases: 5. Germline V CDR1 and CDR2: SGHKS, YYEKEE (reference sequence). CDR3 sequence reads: CASSQRTGATEAFF. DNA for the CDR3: TGTGCCAGCAGCCAGAGGACAGGGGCCACTGAAGCTTTCTTT.

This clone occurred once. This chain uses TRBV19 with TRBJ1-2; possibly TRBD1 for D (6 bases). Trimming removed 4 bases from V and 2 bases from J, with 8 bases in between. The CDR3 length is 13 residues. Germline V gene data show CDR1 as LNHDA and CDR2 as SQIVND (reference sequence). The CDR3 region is CASSTGHNYGYTF. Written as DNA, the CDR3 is TGTGCCAGTAGTACGGGACACAACTATGGCTACACCTTC.

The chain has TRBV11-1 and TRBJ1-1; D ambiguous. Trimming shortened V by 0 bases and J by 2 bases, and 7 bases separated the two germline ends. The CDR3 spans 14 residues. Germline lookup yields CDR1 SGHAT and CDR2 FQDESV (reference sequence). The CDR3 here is CASSLAASNTEAFF. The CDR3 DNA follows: TGTGCCAGCAGCTTAGCGGCATCTAACACTGAAGCTTTCTTT.

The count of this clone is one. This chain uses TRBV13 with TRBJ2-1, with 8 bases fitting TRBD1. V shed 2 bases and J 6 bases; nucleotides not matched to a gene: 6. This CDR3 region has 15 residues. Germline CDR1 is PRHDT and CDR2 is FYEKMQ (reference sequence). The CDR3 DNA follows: TGTGCCAGCAGCTTAAGAGGACAGGGAACCAATGAGCAGTTCTTC. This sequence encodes CASSLRGQGTNEQFF.

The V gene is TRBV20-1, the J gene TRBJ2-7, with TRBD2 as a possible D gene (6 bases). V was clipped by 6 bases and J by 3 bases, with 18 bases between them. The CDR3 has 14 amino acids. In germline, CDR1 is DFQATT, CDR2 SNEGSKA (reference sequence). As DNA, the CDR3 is TGCAGTGCCAGTACTCTAGCGAGAGACTACGAGCAGTACTTC. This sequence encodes CSASTLARDYEQYF.